The 31 T cell receptor beta chains below come from one sample, sequenced in a study of T-cell reconstitution after alpha-beta-depleted transplantation in children. The authors prepared the TCRbeta library with unique molecular identifiers. TCRdb used MiXCR to reprocess the PCR reads, holding one entry per CDR3 protein. Among roughly 420,000 distinct CDR3 sequences listed, about a sixth were seen once. This material consisted of PBMCs, mostly from graft donor cells, taken 360 days after TCRalphabeta/CD19-depleted stem cell transplant. These receptors came from a boy younger than two who had a stem cell transplant for Wiskott-Aldrich syndrome, so the T cells may come from the graft donor.

This clonotype was seen a few times. The chain has TRBV29-1 and TRBJ2-3; D is unclear. The CDR3 runs 12 residues. Germline V CDR1 and CDR2: SQVTM, ANQGSEA. V gave up 4 bases and J gave up 1 base, with 6 bases separating them. In nucleotides, the CDR3 is TGCAGCGTTGGTTTGGGCACAGATACGCAGTATTTT. Encoded protein: CSVGLGTDTQYF.

This clonotype has only a few counts. V usage is TRBV24-1 and J usage is TRBJ2-7, with 7 bases that match TRBD1. J was trimmed by 3 bases and V by 7 bases; bases with no gene match: 8. Per the germline V gene, CDR1 is KGHDR and CDR2 is SFDVKD. This CDR3 has 14 residues. This chain's CDR3 is CATSKTGSNYEQYF. DNA for the CDR3: TGTGCCACCAGCAAGACAGGGTCAAACTACGAGCAGTACTTC.

This clonotype was seen ten or more times. The chain has TRBV5-6 and TRBJ2-7; 7 nucleotides line up with TRBD1. V trimming: 0 bases; J trimming: 4 bases; junction bases outside the gene matches: 10. The CDR3 sequence is 16 residues long. The V gene's germline CDR1 is SGHDT and CDR2 YYEEEE. CDR3 residues: CASSLVGDSTPYEQYF. The CDR3 bases are TGTGCCAGCAGCTTGGTGGGGGACAGCACTCCTTACGAGCAGTACTTC.

The chain joins TRBV24-1 to TRBJ2-7; 9 bases map to TRBD1. Germline V gives CDR1 KGHDR, CDR2 SFDVKD. The CDR3 extends over 14 amino acids. J was trimmed by 1 base and V by 6 bases; bases with no gene match: 3. CDR3 coding DNA: TGTGCCACCAGTACGACAGGGGGATCCTACGAGCAGTACTTC. Amino acid sequence: CATSTTGGSYEQYF.

The CDR3 loop is CASSWGQGSPTDTQYF. The CDR3 nucleotides are TGTGCCAGCAGCTGGGGACAGGGGAGTCCTACAGATACGCAGTATTTT. The rearrangement uses TRBV7-9 and TRBJ2-3; 10 nucleotides match TRBD1. This CDR3 has 16 residues. Trimming took 4 bases from V and 3 from J; bases not matched to a gene: 7. Per the germline V gene, CDR1 is SEHNR and CDR2 is FQNEAQ (reference sequence).

This clonotype was detected a few times. The chain recombines TRBV20-1 with TRBJ2-5; 10 nucleotides align to TRBD2. Trimming at V came to 5 bases and at J to 2 bases, leaving 8 bases not matched to a gene. The CDR3 runs to 15 residues. Germline CDR1 DFQATT, CDR2 SNEGSKA (reference sequence). The CDR3 DNA reads TGCAGTGCTGGTTATAGCGGGAGGAATCAAGAGACCCAGTACTTC. Amino acid sequence: CSAGYSGRNQETQYF.

This clonotype was seen more than once but under ten times. The rearrangement uses TRBV3-1 and TRBJ2-1, with 8 bases that match TRBD1. The CDR3 totals 15 residues. The V segment lost 4 bases and the J segment 2 bases; nucleotides outside the gene matches: 4. Germline V gene data show CDR1 as LGHDT and CDR2 as YNNKEL (reference sequence). CDR3 residues: CASSPWTGTYNEQFF. The CDR3 DNA is TGTGCCAGCAGCCCCTGGACAGGGACCTACAATGAGCAGTTCTTC.

V usage is TRBV7-2 and J usage is TRBJ2-7; D possibly corresponds to TRBD1 (5 bases). Trimming removed 0 bases at V and 2 bases at J, with 11 bases between. The germline V gene encodes CDR1 SGHTA and CDR2 FQGNSA. This CDR3 has 15 residues. CDR3 nucleotides: TGTGCCAGCAGCTTAGCCGGGCAGGGTGCCTACGAGCAGTACTTC. It codes for CASSLAGQGAYEQYF. Based on the CDR3 plus reference TRBV7-2 and TRBJ2-7, the full variable domain is GAGVSQSPSNKVTEKGKDVELRCDPISGHTALYWYRQSLGQGLEFLIYFQGNSAPDKSGLPSDRFSAERTGGSVSTLTIQRTQQEDSAVYLCASSLAGQGAYEQYFGPGTRLTVT.

V gene TRBV3-1 combines with J gene TRBJ2-3, with 11 bases that match TRBD2. This CDR3 has 17 amino acids. CDR1 LGHDT and CDR2 YNNKEL come from the germline V gene (reference sequence). J was trimmed by 5 bases and V by 4 bases; bases with no gene match: 11. The CDR3 spells CASSPWTSGQGGDTQYF. CDR3 bases: TGTGCCAGCAGCCCATGGACTAGCGGGCAAGGGGGAGATACGCAGTATTTT.

This clonotype was counted a few times. V gene TRBV5-1 combines with J gene TRBJ2-5; D is possibly TRBD1 (5 bases). This CDR3 has 15 residues. Trimming left V 4 bases short and J 2 bases short, with 15 bases between. Germline CDR1 is SGHRS and CDR2 is YFSETQ. CDR3 sequence reads: CASSPRTNDQETQYF. CDR3 coding DNA: TGCGCCAGCAGCCCAAGGACAAACGATCAAGAGACCCAGTACTTC.

CDR3 sequence: CAISESGGSVYGYTF. In nucleotides, the CDR3 is TGTGCCATCAGTGAGTCCGGGGGCTCGGTCTATGGCTACACCTTC. The V and J genes are TRBV10-3 and TRBJ1-2; D perhaps matches TRBD1 (6 bases). The CDR3 loop spans 15 amino acids. The V end lost 0 bases, the J end lost 4 bases, and 12 bases lay between the germline ends. Germline CDR1 ENHRY, CDR2 SYGVKD.

The chain links TRBV7-9 to TRBJ2-2, with 7 bases fitting TRBD2. CDR1 and CDR2 from the germline V gene are SEHNR and FQNEAQ (reference sequence). This CDR3 is 16 amino acids long. The ends lost 6 bases at V and 0 bases at J; junction bases unmatched: 7. CDR3 DNA: TGTGCCAGCAGAAAATCTGGACTAGCGAACACCGGGGAGCTGTTTTTT. Translating it yields CASRKSGLANTGELFF.

This clonotype was recorded a few times. J is TRBJ2-4 and V is TRBV15; 8 bases are shared with TRBD2. This CDR3 has 16 amino acids. Germline V gene data show CDR1 as LNHNV and CDR2 as YYDKDF (reference sequence). V lost 3 bases, J lost 6 bases, and 10 bases stayed unmatched. The CDR3 region is CATSSRLAKGVNIQYF. In DNA form, the CDR3 reads TGTGCCACCAGCAGCAGACTAGCGAAAGGAGTAAACATTCAGTACTTC.

The gene calls are TRBV2 and TRBJ1-2, with 9 nucleotides matching TRBD1. Germline V CDR1 and CDR2: SNHLY, FYNNEI. This CDR3 is built from 15 residues. CDR3 coding DNA: TGTACCCTCAGTTTGCCGGGACAGGGCGACTATGGCTACACCTTC. Residues: CTLSLPGQGDYGYTF.

J is TRBJ1-5 and V is TRBV5-1; TRBD1 is a possible D gene (6 bases). Trimming removed 0 bases from V and 3 bases from J, with 13 bases in between. The CDR3 totals 16 residues. The germline V gene encodes CDR1 SGHRS and CDR2 YFSETQ. The CDR3 sequence: CASSLEPGGANQPQHF. The DNA of the CDR3 is TGCGCCAGCAGCTTGGAACCCGGGGGCGCCAATCAGCCCCAGCATTTT.

The V and J genes are TRBV4-2 and TRBJ2-2, with 7 bases that match TRBD1. Trimming cost V 1 base and J 6 bases; bases outside gene matches: 8. This CDR3 region has 16 residues. Germline lookup yields CDR1 LGHNA and CDR2 YNFKEQ. CDR3 region: CASSQVVGGAPGELFF. The CDR3, as DNA: TGTGCCAGCAGCCAAGTGGTAGGGGGCGCCCCCGGGGAGCTGTTTTTT.

Regarding this clonotype: Its ends do not fully match the called genes, so a read error is possible. The genes are TRBV7-2 and TRBJ2-3; D remains unclear. The germline gives CDR1 SGHTA, CDR2 FQGNSA. This CDR3 has 14 amino acids. CDR3: CASSLQFGRIEVVF. The CDR3 DNA follows: TGTGCCAGCAGCTTACAATTTGGTCGGATCGAGGTGGTTTTT.

The CDR3 is CASRTSGGGETQYF. The CDR3 DNA reads TGTGCCAGCAGAACTAGCGGCGGCGGGGAGACCCAGTACTTC. J is TRBJ2-5 and V is TRBV28; the match to TRBD2 covers 8 bases. With 6 bases clipped from V and 5 bases from J, the junction kept 8 bases outside the gene matches. The CDR3 loop spans 14 amino acids. Germline lookup yields CDR1 MDHEN and CDR2 SYDVKM.

This clonotype was seen a handful of times. The J gene is TRBJ1-1, the V gene TRBV12-3 or TRBV12-4; D is perhaps TRBD1 (5 bases). The CDR3 runs 17 residues. V was trimmed by 6 bases and J by 2 bases, leaving 22 bases between them. DNA for the CDR3: TGTGCCAGCAGCGAAGGGTTCGGGGCAAGACGAAACACTGAAGCTTTCTTT. Translation: CASSEGFGARRNTEAFF.

This clonotype was observed at least ten times. The rearrangement uses TRBV6-5 and TRBJ1-1; perhaps TRBD1 as D (5 bases). This CDR3 has 15 amino acids. Trimming left V 2 bases short and J 4 bases short, with 14 bases between. The germline V gene encodes CDR1 MNHEY and CDR2 SVGAGI. In DNA, the CDR3 is TGTGCCAGCAGTTACGTTCGGGGGTTGGGCACTGAAGCTTTCTTT. Its protein is CASSYVRGLGTEAFF.

The V gene is TRBV10-3, the J gene TRBJ2-2; TRBD1 might be the D (6 bases). The V and J ends lost 10 bases and 2 bases respectively, with 17 bases between them. Looked up from germline, CDR1 is ENHRY and CDR2 is SYGVKD. The CDR3 spans 15 residues. This CDR3 is CATEPGTPNTGELFF. Written as DNA, the CDR3 is TGTGCCACAGAACCTGGGACACCCAACACCGGGGAGCTGTTTTTT.

This clonotype has a count of ten or more. This chain links TRBV20-1 with TRBJ2-1; TRBD2 matches at 7 bases. The ends lost 3 bases at V and 9 bases at J; junction bases unmatched: 5. Germline loops: CDR1 DFQATT, CDR2 SNEGSKA (reference sequence). This CDR3 has 12 amino acids. CDR3 coding DNA: TGCAGTGCTAGGGGACTACTTGGTGAGCAGTTCTTC. This translates into CSARGLLGEQFF.

This clonotype was seen only a few times. The chain links TRBV5-1 to TRBJ1-4, with 7 bases lining up with TRBD1. Germline loops: CDR1 SGHRS, CDR2 YFSETQ. This CDR3 has 14 amino acids. Germline trimming cut 6 bases from V and 4 bases from J; bases unmatched to any gene: 6. The CDR3 DNA is TGCGCCAGCAACAACAGGGGCGGTAATGAAAAACTGTTTTTT. Its translation is CASNNRGGNEKLFF. Complete variable domain (other parts from reference TRBV5-1 and TRBJ1-4): KAGVTQTPRYLIKTRGQQVTLSCSPISGHRSVSWYQQTPGQGLQFLFEYFSETQRNKGNFPGRFSGRQFSNSRSEMNVSTLELGDSALYLCASNNRGGNEKLFFGSGTQLSVL.

This sequence joins TRBV10-3 and TRBJ1-2, with 8 bases aligning to TRBD1. Germline V gene data show CDR1 as ENHRY and CDR2 as SYGVKD. Trimming at V came to 4 bases and at J to 8 bases, leaving 9 bases not matched to a gene. The CDR3 length is 14 residues. The CDR3 coding sequence is TGTGCCATCAGTGGACAGGGGTTTCGAGGAGGCTACACCTTC. This translates into CAISGQGFRGGYTF.

The chain uses TRBV10-3 and TRBJ2-3; D is ambiguous. Trimming took off 10 bases at V and 4 bases at J, with 12 bases between the two ends. Looked up from germline, CDR1 is ENHRY and CDR2 is SYGVKD. This CDR3 is 12 amino acids long. DNA for the CDR3: TGTGCCACCTCCCGCTCCGCAGATACGCAGTATTTT. Amino acid sequence: CATSRSADTQYF.

There are a few counts of this clonotype. V usage is TRBV7-8 and J usage is TRBJ2-4, with D hard to call. Germline V gives CDR1 SGHVS, CDR2 FQNEAQ. The CDR3 consists of 14 residues. Trimming pared 5 bases from V and 8 bases from J, leaving 16 bases between. CDR3 bases: TGTGCCAGCAGCGCCCGGTACTCCCGGGACATTCAGTACTTC. Protein: CASSARYSRDIQYF.

This clonotype was counted a few times. The chain carries TRBV10-3 and TRBJ2-7; maybe TRBD1 (5 bases). The ends were cut back, 10 bases at V and 3 bases at J, with 13 bases in the middle. Germline CDR1 ENHRY, CDR2 SYGVKD. The CDR3 runs 12 residues. For the CDR3, the DNA is TGTGCCACCTCCGGCAGGGACTACGAGCAGTACTTC. This encodes CATSGRDYEQYF.

The chain couples TRBV6-1 to TRBJ2-7; TRBD2 matches at 7 bases. Germline lookup yields CDR1 MNHNS and CDR2 SASEGT. V lost 2 bases and J lost 4; bases outside the gene matches: 5. CDR3 size: 14 residues. The CDR3 protein is CASSEWEGSYEQYF. The CDR3 DNA follows: TGTGCCAGCAGTGAATGGGAGGGATCTTACGAGCAGTACTTC.

The chain employs TRBV10-3 and TRBJ2-5, with 10 nucleotides matching TRBD1. Germline V gene sequence: CDR1 ENHRY, CDR2 SYGVKD. The CDR3 is made up of 13 amino acids. V lost 10 bases to trimming and J lost 5 bases; unmatched junction nucleotides: 7. The CDR3 DNA is TGTGCCACCAGACAGGGGGCTATCGAGACCCAGTACTTC. As protein: CATRQGAIETQYF.

This clonotype occurred a few times. The chain uses TRBV9 and TRBJ2-3; TRBD1 agrees at 7 bases. Germline V CDR1 and CDR2: SGDLS, YYNGEE. V dropped 4 bases and J dropped 2; count of bases not matched to a gene: 10. This CDR3 comprises 16 residues. The CDR3 sequence: CASSTRGGDFTDTQYF. CDR3 DNA sequence: TGTGCCAGCAGCACCCGAGGGGGCGACTTCACAGATACGCAGTATTTT.

The chain recombines TRBV20-1 with TRBJ2-3; D is unresolved. This CDR3 has 12 residues. Germline lookup yields CDR1 DFQATT and CDR2 SNEGSKA (reference sequence). V was cut by 6 bases and J by 6 bases, with 13 bases left in between. DNA of the CDR3: TGCAGTGCCAGGTACTCGGCGGATACGCAGTATTTT. Protein product: CSARYSADTQYF.